This T cell receptor beta chain is drawn from a study of blood T cells in healthy people across ages. Primed by a sample-barcoded 5' primer and a J-beta primer mix, a second PCR proceeded for roughly 7 to 11 cycles. Each cDNA molecule was tagged by a template-switch adaptor with 12 random nucleotides. Sequencing of every sample gave 2.5 million or more CDR3-containing paired-end reads. TCRdb recomputed calls from the 5' RACE reads with MiXCR, one row per CDR3 protein. The sample consists of about 1,400,000 distinct CDR3 sequences, roughly 45% of them appearing once. This clonotype has just a few counts. The antigen is not known. The CDR3 totals 20 residues. Study-wide points: It was the long-lived donors that had more naive CD4+ cells and higher diversity than aged donors. Naive and antigen-experienced cells could not be conclusively compared, given unsorted PBMCs.

This TCR was sampled from a woman younger than 30 in good health. V is TRBV21-1 and J is TRBJ2-1; the table gives TRBD2 as D, unverified against the DNA. TRBV21-1 is termed a pseudogene. The material sequenced was blood. Here the CDR3 reads CASSKLEGLAGGYTYNEQFF. The CDR3 nucleotides read TGTGCCAGCAGCAAGCTTGAGGGACTAGCGGGAGGGTACACCTACAATGAGCAGTTCTTC.